Listed here is a single TCR beta chain. This specimen comes from a study of blood T cell repertoires in COVID-19. Assay used: immunoSEQ multiplex PCR; TCRdb lists only in-frame clones, some missing. The data show about 100,000 clones, with roughly 84% seen just once and just under 4.5% held by the top ten. CDR3 length: 14 amino acids. Trimming removed 3 bases at V and 5 bases at J, with 13 bases between. Germline lookup yields CDR1 SEHNR and CDR2 FQNEAQ (reference sequence). Sequencing input: peripheral blood. This receptor was identified in a human donor in a cohort sampled during active COVID-19. The rearrangement joins TRBV7-9 to TRBJ2-5; possible D gene TRBD1, 5 bases. The CDR3 DNA reads as TGTGCCAGCAGCTTGGGGCCGGCTTTCGAGACCCAGTACTTC. Its protein is CASSLGPAFETQYF.